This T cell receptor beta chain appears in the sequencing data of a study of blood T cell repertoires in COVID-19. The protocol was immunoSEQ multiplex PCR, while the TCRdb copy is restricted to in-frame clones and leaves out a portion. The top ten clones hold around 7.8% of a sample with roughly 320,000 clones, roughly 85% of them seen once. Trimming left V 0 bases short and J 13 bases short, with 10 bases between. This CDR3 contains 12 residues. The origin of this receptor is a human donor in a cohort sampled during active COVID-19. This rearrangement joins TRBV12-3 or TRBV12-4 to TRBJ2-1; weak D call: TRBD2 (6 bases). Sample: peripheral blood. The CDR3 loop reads CASSLALALQFF. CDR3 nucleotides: TGTGCCAGCAGTTTAGCCCTAGCGCTACAGTTCTTC.